The source of this T cell receptor (beta chain) is a study of cytomegalovirus exposure and HLA in healthy donors. Study results and caveats: Sequencing likely produced, as an artifact, a cluster of highly shared sequence variants.

Turning to this clone: Antigen specificity is unknown.

With 60 Vbeta and 13 Jbeta primers, the PCR was carried out. The repertoire was sequenced with immunoSEQ multiplex PCR; TCRdb's copy has only in-frame clones and lacks some. Here the sample spans under 150,000 clones, more than 65% being singletons. Germline values: CDR1 SGDLS, CDR2 YYNGEE. The CDR3 loop spans 17 amino acids. J was trimmed by 4 bases and V by 4 bases; bases with no gene match: 11. The source of this sequence is a man aged 18 to 29 in good health and CMV-seronegative. Sequencing was carried out using PBMCs. The chain is built from TRBV9 and TRBJ2-3; 11 positions match TRBD2. The chain's CDR3 is CASSLQPLAGGADTQYF. In nucleotides, the CDR3 is TGTGCCAGCAGCCTCCAACCCCTAGCGGGGGGTGCAGATACGCAGTATTTT.